This T cell receptor (beta chain) was documented in a study of shared clonotypes between healthy human individuals. CDR3 length: 15 residues. Germline V lookup: CDR1 SGDLS, CDR2 YYNGEE. Trimming cost V 0 bases and J 2 bases; bases outside gene matches: 4. The assay was immunoSEQ multiplex PCR, and TCRdb's table has in-frame clones only and misses some. The sample carries millions of clones, 90% to 95% recorded once. Details on this clone: Its antigen remains unknown.

As defined, naive CD8 cells were CD45RO-negative and positively selected for CCR7, with terminally differentiated effector memory CD45RA+ cells excluded. Whole-study results and caveats: Generation probabilities of non-shared clonotypes were lower (relative to those shared by all four donors).

This chain uses TRBV9 with TRBJ2-5, with 7 bases identical to TRBD1. The specimen was naive CD8+ T cells from PBMCs. The clonotype originates from a man younger than 35 in good health. Some clones in this sample may be carry-over from other donors' samples. This CDR3 reads CASSVGGQLQETQYF. DNA of the CDR3: TGTGCCAGCAGCGTAGGGGGACAGCTGCAAGAGACCCAGTACTTC.